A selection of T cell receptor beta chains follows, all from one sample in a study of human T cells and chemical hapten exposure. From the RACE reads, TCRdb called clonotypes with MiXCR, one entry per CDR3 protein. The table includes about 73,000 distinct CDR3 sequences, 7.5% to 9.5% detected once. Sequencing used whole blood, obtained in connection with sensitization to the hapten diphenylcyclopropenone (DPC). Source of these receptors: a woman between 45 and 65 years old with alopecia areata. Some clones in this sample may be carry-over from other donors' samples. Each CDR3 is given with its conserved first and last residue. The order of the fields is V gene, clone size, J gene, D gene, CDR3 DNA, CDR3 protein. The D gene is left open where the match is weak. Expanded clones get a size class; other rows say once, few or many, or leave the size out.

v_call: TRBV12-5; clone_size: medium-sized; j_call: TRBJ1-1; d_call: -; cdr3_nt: TGTGCTAGTGCGTGGGAGAACACTGAAGCTTTCTTT; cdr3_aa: CASAWENTEAFF
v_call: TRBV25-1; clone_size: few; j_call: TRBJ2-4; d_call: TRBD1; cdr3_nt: TGTGCCAGCAGTGAATATGGGACAGGGGCCAAAAACATTCAGTACTTC; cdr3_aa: CASSEYGTGAKNIQYF
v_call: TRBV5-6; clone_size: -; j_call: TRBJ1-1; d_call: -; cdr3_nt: TGTGCCAGCAGCCCCCGGGGCCGCATCTTACGGGGAACTGAAGCTTTCTTT; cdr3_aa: CASSPRGRILRGTEAFF
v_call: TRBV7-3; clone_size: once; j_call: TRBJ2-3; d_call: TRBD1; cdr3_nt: TGTGCCAGCAGCCCAGGAAGGGGGCTCGACACAGATACGCAGTATTTT; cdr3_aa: CASSPGRGLDTDTQYF
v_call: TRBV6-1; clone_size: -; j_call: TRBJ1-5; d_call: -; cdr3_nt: TGTGCCAGCAAACCCAGAGTGAATCAGCCCCAGCATTTT; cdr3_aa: CASKPRVNQPQHF
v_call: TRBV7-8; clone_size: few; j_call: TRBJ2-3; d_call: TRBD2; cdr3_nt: TGTGCCAGCAGCTTCCAGGGACTAGCGGGAGGGTCTGATCGCACAGATACGCAGTATTTT; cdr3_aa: CASSFQGLAGGSDRTDTQYF
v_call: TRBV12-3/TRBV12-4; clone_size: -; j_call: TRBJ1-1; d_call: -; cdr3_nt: TGTGCCAGCAGTTCCAAGGGGAACACTGAAGCTTTCTTT; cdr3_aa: CASSSKGNTEAFF
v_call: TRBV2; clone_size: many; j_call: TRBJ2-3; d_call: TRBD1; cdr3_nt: TGTGCCAGCAAGGACAGGGGGAGGACGCAGTATTTT; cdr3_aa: CASKDRGRTQYF
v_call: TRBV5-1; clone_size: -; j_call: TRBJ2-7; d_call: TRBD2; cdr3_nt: TGCGCCAGCAGCTCGGGACTAGCGGGGGGACGCCCTTCCTACGAGCAGTACTTC; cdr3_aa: CASSSGLAGGRPSYEQYF
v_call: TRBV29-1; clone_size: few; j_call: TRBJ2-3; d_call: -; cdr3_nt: TGCAGCGTCTGGGACGGCACAGATACGCAGTATTTT; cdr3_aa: CSVWDGTDTQYF
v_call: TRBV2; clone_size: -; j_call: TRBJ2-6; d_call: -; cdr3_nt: TGTGCCAGCAGTACGGGGAGTTCTGGGGCCAACGTCCTGACTTTC; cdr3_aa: CASSTGSSGANVLTF
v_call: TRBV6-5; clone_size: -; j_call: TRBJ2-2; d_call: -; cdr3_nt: TGTGCCAGCAGTTCTTACAGCGTGAACACCGGGGAGCTGTTTTTT; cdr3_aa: CASSSYSVNTGELFF
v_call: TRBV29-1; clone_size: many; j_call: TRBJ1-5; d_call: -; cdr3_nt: TGCAGCGTTGGGGGTAGCAATCAGCCCCAGCATTTT; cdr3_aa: CSVGGSNQPQHF
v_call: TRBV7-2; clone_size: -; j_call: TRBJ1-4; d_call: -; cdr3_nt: TGTGCCAGCAGCTTCGTGGGGGCAACTAATGAAAAACTGTTTTTT; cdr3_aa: CASSFVGATNEKLFF
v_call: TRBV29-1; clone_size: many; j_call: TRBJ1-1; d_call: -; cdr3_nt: TGCAGCGTTGGAGAGACCCTGTTGAACACTGAAGCTTTCTTT; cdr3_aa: CSVGETLLNTEAFF
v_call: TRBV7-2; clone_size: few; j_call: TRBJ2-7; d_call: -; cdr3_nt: TGTGCCAGCAGCTCCCACGACAGGTTTGGTTCCTACGAGCAGTACTTC; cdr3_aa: CASSSHDRFGSYEQYF
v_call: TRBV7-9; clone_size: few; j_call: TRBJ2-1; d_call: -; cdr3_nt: TGTGCCAGCAGCCCACCGGTGTCTCGCAATGAGCAGTTCTTC; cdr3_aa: CASSPPVSRNEQFF
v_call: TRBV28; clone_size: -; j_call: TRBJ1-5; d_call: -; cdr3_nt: TGTGCCAGCAGTTCCCAGGGAAGTCAGCCCCAGCATTTT; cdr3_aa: CASSSQGSQPQHF
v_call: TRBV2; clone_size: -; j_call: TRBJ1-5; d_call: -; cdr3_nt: TGTGCCAGCAGCCCCGGGCAGCCGCACCAGCCCCAGCATTTT; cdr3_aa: CASSPGQPHQPQHF
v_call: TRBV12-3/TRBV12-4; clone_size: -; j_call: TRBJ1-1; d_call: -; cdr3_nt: TGTGCCAGCAGCTTCAGCATGAACACTGAAGCTTTCTTT; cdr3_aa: CASSFSMNTEAFF
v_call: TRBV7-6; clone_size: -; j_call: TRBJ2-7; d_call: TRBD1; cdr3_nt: TGTGCCTCCTCGACAGGGGTTTTCTACGAGCAGTACTTC; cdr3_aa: CASSTGVFYEQYF
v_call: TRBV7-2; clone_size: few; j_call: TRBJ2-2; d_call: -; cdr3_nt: TGTGCCAGCAGCCCTGGGGGTACCGGGGAGCTGTTTTTT; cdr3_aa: CASSPGGTGELFF
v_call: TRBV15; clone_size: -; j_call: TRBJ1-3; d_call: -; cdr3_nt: TGTGCCACCAGCAGAGATAAAGGATCTGGAAACACCATATATTTT; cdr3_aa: CATSRDKGSGNTIYF
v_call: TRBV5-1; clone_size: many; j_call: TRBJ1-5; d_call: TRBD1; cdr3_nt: TGCGCCAGCAGCTTGGAGACAGGGGGTCAGCCCCAGCATTTT; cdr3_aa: CASSLETGGQPQHF
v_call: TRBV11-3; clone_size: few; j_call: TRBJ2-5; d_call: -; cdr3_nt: TGTGCCAGCAGCTTAGGACAGATGGGGTCCGGGGAGACCCAGTACTTC; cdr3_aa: CASSLGQMGSGETQYF
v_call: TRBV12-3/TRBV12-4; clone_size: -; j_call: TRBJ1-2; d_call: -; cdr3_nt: TGTGCCAGCAGGAGGCAGGGGACCTATGGCTACACCTTC; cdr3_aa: CASRRQGTYGYTF
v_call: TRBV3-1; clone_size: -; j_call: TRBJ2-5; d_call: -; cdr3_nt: TGTGCCAGCAGCCAAGACCCTCCATCCGCGGCCAGCCAAGAGACCCAGTACTTC; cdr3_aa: CASSQDPPSAASQETQYF